The rows below give T cell receptor beta chains drawn from one sample of a study of spatial heterogeneity in lung cancer. TCRdb re-derived calls from the 5' RACE reads in MiXCR, one entry per CDR3 protein. The sample lists more than 80,000 distinct CDR3 sequences, 12% occurring once. The sample in question was PBMCs, obtained at surgery. The receptor set was obtained from a male donor with early-stage non-small cell lung cancer. Both conserved end residues are part of each CDR3.

V	length	J	CDR3
TRBV20-1	14	TRBJ2-3	CSARVPSGTDTQYF
TRBV6-2/TRBV6-3	17	TRBJ2-4	CASSGIRTSLAKNIQYF
TRBV5-6	15	TRBJ1-5	CASSLLGASNQPQHF
TRBV15	15	TRBJ2-7	CATSRERDSSYEQYF
TRBV11-2	15	TRBJ2-7	CASSLVPAGAYEQYF
TRBV7-2	13	TRBJ2-4	CASSFTRSDIQYF
TRBV19	16	TRBJ2-7	CASSTRFGDSSYEQYF
TRBV29-1	11	TRBJ1-1	CSVGKSTEAFF
TRBV19	12	TRBJ2-5	CASRGSEETQYF
TRBV7-2	15	TRBJ2-5	CASSRVTSGEETQYF
TRBV6-5	13	TRBJ2-1	CASSRGGLYQQFF
TRBV29-1	12	TRBJ2-1	CSVEGVYNEQFF
TRBV28	14	TRBJ1-2	CASRQSGLLYGYTF
TRBV6-2/TRBV6-3	17	TRBJ2-4	CARRPIERTLAKNIQYF
TRBV27	15	TRBJ1-3	CASKEDWSSGNTIYF
TRBV20-1	13	TRBJ2-5	CSASLTGAETQYF
TRBV10-3	15	TRBJ2-1	CAISGGDRAYNEQFF
TRBV6-5	19	TRBJ1-6	CASSYLWRGPGRLPPPLHF
TRBV7-2	15	TRBJ1-5	CASSRTGEINQPQHF
TRBV7-2	14	TRBJ2-7	CASSSQVSTYEQYF
TRBV29-1	11	TRBJ2-5	CSAGPQETQYF
TRBV5-5	15	TRBJ2-5	CASSSPTHPSETQYF
TRBV6-2/TRBV6-3	15	TRBJ2-3	CASSFSARSPDTQYF
TRBV3-1	16	TRBJ2-5	CASSQDARGIQETQYF
TRBV14	15	TRBJ1-1	CASSQATGGYTEAFF
TRBV5-1	14	TRBJ2-7	CASSPGDRSNEQYF
TRBV20-1	12	TRBJ2-1	CSATDRVNEQFF
TRBV5-1	14	TRBJ2-3	CASSLDRGKDTQYF
TRBV4-2	16	TRBJ2-2	CASSQDTQGGTGELFF
TRBV10-3	15	TRBJ2-1	CAISPDPKGNNEQFF
TRBV5-5	15	TRBJ2-1	CASSLSGGYYNEQFF
TRBV5-1	13	TRBJ1-2	CASESDSSYGYTF
TRBV2	16	TRBJ2-3	CASAAGGAPSTDTQYF
TRBV4-3	15	TRBJ1-2	CASSQAHGTEYGYTF
TRBV18	16	TRBJ2-5	CASSPPDYISTETQYF
TRBV29-1	14	TRBJ2-3	CSPGGGQSTDTQYF
TRBV30	16	TRBJ2-1	CAWSNLGTGVYNEQFF
TRBV20-1	11	TRBJ1-1	CSARVDTEAFF
TRBV29-1	15	TRBJ1-2	CSVESGYRFNYGYTF
TRBV12-3/TRBV12-4	13	TRBJ1-6	CASSAGVGSPLHF
TRBV5-1	15	TRBJ2-1	CASSPGLALSNEQFF
TRBV30	14	TRBJ2-1	CAWNAGGPWNEQFF
TRBV9	16	TRBJ2-7	CASSVGQGQGAHAQYF
TRBV18	13	TRBJ2-5	CASRDPGQETQYF
TRBV12-3/TRBV12-4	14	TRBJ2-4	CASSLRAGRNIQYF
TRBV11-2	16	TRBJ1-4	CASSLGHRGGAEKLFF
TRBV9	13	TRBJ1-1	CASSVKMNTEAFF
TRBV7-9	16	TRBJ2-4	CASTPSGSGAKNIQYF
TRBV19	16	TRBJ1-5	CASSIARVAVYQPQHF
TRBV20-1	11	TRBJ1-6	CRGREVSPLHF
TRBV28	14	TRBJ1-4	CASSRPGANEKLFF
TRBV5-1	16	TRBJ2-1	CASSLTSGGTYNEQFF